This T cell receptor (beta chain) was identified during a study of T-cell memory formation after mild COVID-19. Study outcomes and limitations: Clones contracting across day 15 to 85 had a balanced CD4/CD8 profile; later expanding clones leaned CD4+. CD4+ contracting clones were found mainly in CM and EM, and CD8+ ones in EMRA. Memory from before infection featured some responding clones, which suggests cross-reactive memory joined.

A few counts support this clonotype. Its antigen is unknown. TCRdb analysed the 5' RACE reads with MiXCR anew, one entry per CDR3 protein. This sample yields about 420,000 distinct CDR3 sequences, of which 20% to 30% are seen a single time; around 12% belongs to the top ten. This receptor was taken from an adult woman who had mild COVID-19 (a few samples of this study predate the infection). Cell type and time point are not known. The sequencing input was PBMCs or a T cell subset sorted from them (not recorded which).

CDR3 nucleotides: TGTGCCACCAGCAGACAGGGGCGCGGCTATGAGCAGTTCTTC. It encodes CATSRQGRGYEQFF. The gene calls are TRBV15 and TRBJ2-1; weak D call: TRBD1 (6 bases). The germline CDR1 and CDR2 sequences are LNHNV and YYDKDF (reference sequence). The V and J ends lost 2 bases and 8 bases respectively, with 13 bases between them. The CDR3 has 14 residues.